This T cell receptor beta chain was captured in a study of T cells after yellow fever vaccination. Trimming removed 7 bases from V and 2 bases from J, with 18 bases in between. The CDR3 totals 15 residues. Germline V lookup: CDR1 SGHRS, CDR2 YFSETQ. This clonotype was recorded many times. 5'RACE template switching produced TCR cDNA carrying a universal primer site and UMIs. TCRdb re-called the 5' RACE reads through MiXCR, storing one row per CDR3 protein. The sample consists of around 320,000 distinct CDR3 sequences, about 10% of them appearing once. V is TRBV5-1 and J is TRBJ2-5; a weak D match, TRBD2 (6 bases). The specimen was CD4+ T cells sorted from PBMCs, collected 5 days after the yellow fever booster vaccination. The clonotype originates from a man younger than 30 who received the YFV17D yellow fever vaccine. The DNA for the CDR3 is TGCGCCAGCGCCCTCCTCCTAGCGTCTCAAGAGACCCAGTACTTC. Its protein product is CASALLLASQETQYF. Drawing the rest from reference TRBV5-1 and TRBJ2-5, the complete variable domain is KAGVTQTPRYLIKTRGQQVTLSCSPISGHRSVSWYQQTPGQGLQFLFEYFSETQRNKGNFPGRFSGRQFSNSRSEMNVSTLELGDSALYLCASALLLASQETQYFGPGTRLLVL.